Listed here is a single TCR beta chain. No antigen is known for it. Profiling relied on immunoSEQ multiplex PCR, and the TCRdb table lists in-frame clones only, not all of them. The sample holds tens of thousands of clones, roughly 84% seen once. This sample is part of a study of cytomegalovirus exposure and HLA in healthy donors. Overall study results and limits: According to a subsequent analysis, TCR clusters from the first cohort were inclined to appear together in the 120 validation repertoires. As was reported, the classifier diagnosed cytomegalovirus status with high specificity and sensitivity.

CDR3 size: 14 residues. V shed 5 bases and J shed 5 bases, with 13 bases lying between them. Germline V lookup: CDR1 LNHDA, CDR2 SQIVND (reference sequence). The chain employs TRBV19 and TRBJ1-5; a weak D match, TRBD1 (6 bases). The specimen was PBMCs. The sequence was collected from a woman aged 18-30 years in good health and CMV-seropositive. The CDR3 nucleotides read TGTGCCAGTAGTCCTGGACAGCGTGATCAGCCCCAGCATTTT. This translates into CASSPGQRDQPQHF.